The 21 T cell receptor beta chains reported below all come from one sample, sequenced in a study of cytomegalovirus exposure and HLA in healthy donors. Here immunoSEQ multiplex PCR was the method, and the copy in TCRdb shows in-frame clones only, minus some. The table includes approximately 150,000 clones, about four fifths detected once. What was sequenced was PBMCs. The receptor source for this set is a man aged 25-45 years in good health and CMV-seropositive.

The chain recombines TRBV7-2 with TRBJ2-3; D is perhaps TRBD2 (5 bases). Trimming stripped 1 base from V and 0 bases from J, with 14 bases between. Looked up from germline, CDR1 is SGHTA and CDR2 is FQGNSA. This CDR3 is built from 17 residues. CDR3 protein: CASSLDPVGVSTDTQYF. CDR3 nucleotides: TGTGCCAGCAGCTTAGACCCAGTCGGGGTTAGCACAGATACGCAGTATTTT.

The chain couples TRBV5-1 to TRBJ2-2, with 12 bases that match TRBD2. Germline V gene lookup returns CDR1 SGHRS and CDR2 YFSETQ. V trimming: 7 bases; J trimming: 4 bases; junction bases outside the gene matches: 11. This CDR3 contains 17 residues. For the CDR3, the DNA is TGCGCCAGCGCCGGGAGTGCTAGCGGGAGGGGCACCGGGGAGCTGTTTTTT. Amino acid sequence: CASAGSASGRGTGELFF. Full variable domain (remainder filled in from reference TRBV5-1 and TRBJ2-2): KAGVTQTPRYLIKTRGQQVTLSCSPISGHRSVSWYQQTPGQGLQFLFEYFSETQRNKGNFPGRFSGRQFSNSRSEMNVSTLELGDSALYLCASAGSASGRGTGELFFGEGSRLTVL.

The chain carries TRBV6-6 and TRBJ2-1; 7 nucleotides line up with TRBD2. V gave up 6 bases and J gave up 3 bases; unmatched junction bases: 2. Germline V gene data show CDR1 as MNHNY and CDR2 as SVGAGI (reference sequence). CDR3 size: 13 residues. CDR3 sequence: CASRGGVYNEQFF. The CDR3 DNA is TGTGCCAGCAGGGGGGGGGTCTACAATGAGCAGTTCTTC.

The chain is built from TRBV6-1 and TRBJ1-1, with TRBD1 as a possible D gene (6 bases). V lost 5 bases to trimming and J lost 4 bases, with 11 bases between them. The CDR3 contains 13 residues. The V gene's germline CDR1 is MNHNS and CDR2 SASEGT. CDR3 in amino acids: CASSQQGVTEAFF. Written as DNA, the CDR3 is TGTGCCAGCAGTCAACAGGGAGTCACTGAAGCTTTCTTT.

This clone has more than one count but fewer than ten. This sequence joins TRBV28 and TRBJ1-5, with 7 bases matching TRBD1. CDR1 and CDR2 (germline): MDHEN, SYDVKM. The trim removed 4 bases at V and 1 base at J, leaving 4 bases unmatched. The CDR3 covers 15 residues. This chain's CDR3 is CASSSTTGSNQPQHF. DNA of the CDR3: TGTGCCAGCAGTTCGACGACAGGGAGCAATCAGCCCCAGCATTTT.

This sequence joins TRBV4-3 and TRBJ2-3; 10 bases are shared with TRBD2. Trimming at V came to 4 bases and at J to 4 bases, leaving 11 bases not matched to a gene. The germline CDR1 and CDR2 sequences are LGHNA and YSLEER. The CDR3 spans 17 residues. The CDR3 bases are TGCGCCAGCAGCCCACTAGCGGGGACGGAAGGAGCAGATACGCAGTATTTT. Translated: CASSPLAGTEGADTQYF.

The chain recombines TRBV5-4 with TRBJ2-2; 10 bases line up with TRBD2. With 3 bases clipped from V and 6 bases from J, the junction kept 5 bases outside the gene matches. The CDR3 is 15 residues long. Per the germline V gene, CDR1 is SGHNT and CDR2 is YYREEE (reference sequence). The CDR3 DNA follows: TGTGCCAGCAGCTCAGGACTAGCGGAGGCCGGGGAGCTGTTTTTT. As protein: CASSSGLAEAGELFF.

This chain connects TRBV5-6 to TRBJ1-1; unclear D gene. CDR3 size: 13 residues. Germline V gene sequence: CDR1 SGHDT, CDR2 YYEEEE. Trimming pared 7 bases from V and 1 base from J, leaving 11 bases between. The CDR3 sequence is CASHGEGNTEAFF. The CDR3 region has the DNA TGTGCCAGCCATGGAGAGGGGAACACTGAAGCTTTCTTT.

This clone has more than one count but fewer than ten. This chain uses TRBV18 with TRBJ1-1, with 8 nucleotides matching TRBD1. The J segment lost 7 bases and the V segment lost 3 bases, leaving 7 bases of the junction unmatched. The CDR3 runs to 14 residues. CDR1 KGHSH and CDR2 LQKENI come from the germline V gene. For the CDR3, the DNA is TGTGCCAGCTCACCCGACCAGGGGGCGGTTGAAGCTTTCTTT. As protein: CASSPDQGAVEAFF.

J is TRBJ2-3 and V is TRBV7-3; TRBD2 matches 8 bases. V trimming: 0 bases; J trimming: 4 bases; junction bases outside the gene matches: 6. The CDR3 spans 16 residues. The germline CDR1 and CDR2 sequences are SGHTA and FQGTGA. CDR3 in DNA: TGTGCCAGCAGCTTAACGAGCGGGGGAGGCCCAGATACGCAGTATTTT. Amino acid sequence: CASSLTSGGGPDTQYF.

The rearrangement joins TRBV29-1 to TRBJ2-1, with 8 bases that match TRBD2. After removal of 7 bases from V and 7 bases from J, the junction contained 9 bases not matched to a gene. Looked up from germline, CDR1 is SQVTM and CDR2 is ANQGSEA. The CDR3 runs to 13 residues. CDR3 protein: CSAPGLGGNEQFF. The CDR3 coding sequence is TGCAGCGCCCCGGGACTAGGCGGAAATGAGCAGTTCTTC.

V gene TRBV5-1 combines with J gene TRBJ2-1; D may be TRBD1 (6 bases). The CDR3 loop spans 16 amino acids. Trimming stripped 0 bases from V and 3 bases from J, with 13 bases between. Germline V gene data show CDR1 as SGHRS and CDR2 as YFSETQ. CDR3 in amino acids: CASSLEGRGGYNEQFF. Written as DNA, the CDR3 is TGCGCCAGCAGCTTGGAGGGCAGGGGTGGCTACAATGAGCAGTTCTTC.

This chain connects TRBV13 to TRBJ2-7; TRBD1 agrees at 11 bases. The V segment lost 4 bases and the J segment 2 bases; nucleotides outside the gene matches: 4. The CDR3 extends over 15 amino acids. Germline V gene lookup returns CDR1 PRHDT and CDR2 FYEKMQ (reference sequence). CDR3 amino acids: CASSSPGQGAYEQYF. In nucleotides, the CDR3 is TGTGCCAGCAGCTCCCCGGGACAGGGGGCCTACGAGCAGTACTTC.

The chain carries TRBV19 and TRBJ1-1; 12 bases fit TRBD1. V dropped 1 base and J dropped 4; count of bases not matched to a gene: 19. The CDR3 covers 21 residues. Germline V gene sequence: CDR1 LNHDA, CDR2 SQIVND (reference sequence). CDR3 DNA sequence: TGTGCCAGTAGTATAGGCCCCCGGGACAGGGGGCCTCTCGCTTCGGGCACTGAAGCTTTCTTT. This gives the protein CASSIGPRDRGPLASGTEAFF.

The chain couples TRBV7-9 to TRBJ2-1; a weak D match, TRBD1 (5 bases). Per germline, CDR1 SEHNR and CDR2 FQNEAQ (reference sequence). The CDR3 is 12 amino acids. The germline V and J ends were trimmed by 6 bases and 5 bases, with 8 bases remaining between them. CDR3 nucleotide sequence: TGTGCCAGCAGTCCCAGGGACAATGAGCAGTTCTTC. Translation: CASSPRDNEQFF.

This clone appeared a few times. The rearrangement links TRBV2 to TRBJ2-7; D is uncertain. The CDR3 sequence is 11 residues long. V lost 7 bases, J lost 3 bases, and 7 bases lay in between. Per the germline V gene, CDR1 is SNHLY and CDR2 is FYNNEI. The CDR3 bases are TGTGCCAGCACACAGCACTACGAGCAGTACTTC. Its translation: CASTQHYEQYF.

This clone was counted a few times. V is TRBV7-2 and J is TRBJ2-7, with D possibly being TRBD2 (5 bases). Trimming shortened V by 0 bases and J by 4 bases, and 13 bases separated the two germline ends. The germline V gene has CDR1 SGHTA and CDR2 FQGNSA. The CDR3 extends over 15 amino acids. Here the CDR3 reads CASSLAGVKGYEQYF. Written as DNA, the CDR3 is TGTGCCAGCAGCTTAGCGGGAGTAAAGGGATACGAGCAGTACTTC.

The genes are TRBV10-2 and TRBJ1-2, with a weak D call TRBD1 (6 bases). V was trimmed by 6 bases and J by 2 bases, leaving 13 bases between them. Germline CDR1 and CDR2: WSHSY and SAAADI. The CDR3 consists of 14 residues. CDR3 nucleotide sequence: TGCGCCAGCAGGGAAACAGGGACCAACTATGGCTACACCTTC. This translates into CASRETGTNYGYTF.

The J gene is TRBJ2-4, the V gene TRBV5-1, with 11 bases that match TRBD2. Germline V gene sequence: CDR1 SGHRS, CDR2 YFSETQ. The CDR3 extends over 19 amino acids. With V trimmed by 1 base and J by 5 bases, 14 bases remained unmatched. The CDR3: CASSLRLAGGRGGENIQYF. The CDR3 coding sequence is TGCGCCAGCAGCTTGCGGCTAGCGGGAGGCCGAGGAGGCGAAAACATTCAGTACTTC.

This clone was recorded a few times. V and J are TRBV28 and TRBJ1-2; tentatively, D is TRBD1 (6 bases). The CDR3 totals 13 residues. The V end lost 8 bases, the J end lost 4 bases, and 14 bases lay between the germline ends. Per germline, CDR1 MDHEN and CDR2 SYDVKM. DNA for the CDR3: TGTGCCAGCTCACGAGGGGGATTCTATGGCTACACCTTC. Encoded protein: CASSRGGFYGYTF.

V usage is TRBV6-5 and J usage is TRBJ1-2; D remains unclear. The germline V gene has CDR1 MNHEY and CDR2 SVGAGI. Trimming pared 2 bases from V and 2 bases from J, leaving 9 bases between. This CDR3 comprises 14 residues. The CDR3 spells CASSYQAGNYGYTF. CDR3 sequence (DNA): TGTGCCAGCAGTTACCAGGCGGGAAACTATGGCTACACCTTC.